In its sample, the clone carrying this T cell receptor beta chain was seen once. Original processing notes: The assay estimated nucleated cells by amplifying reference gene primers. Generated by immunoSEQ multiplex PCR, the TCRdb table keeps only in-frame clones and is missing some. The V and J calls and clone size are taken from that table; D and trimming were inferred from the DNA. The table includes fewer than 65,000 clones, roughly nine tenths detected once. This entry comes from a study of blood T cell repertoires in COVID-19. As for the study in general: From T cells, B-cell-depleted T cells, or PBMCs came the material, which was cDNA or gDNA.

Deletions cut 1 base from V and 3 bases from J, with 9 bases between. Germline V gene sequence: CDR1 SGHTA, CDR2 FQGNSA. The CDR3 has 14 residues. V is TRBV7-2 and J is TRBJ1-2; D might be TRBD1 (5 bases). The sample consisted of peripheral blood. The origin of this receptor is a woman aged 55-69 years with active or convalescent COVID-19. The CDR3 nucleotides read TGTGCCAGCAGCTTAGAGGGGATTGACTATGGCTACACCTTC. Translated: CASSLEGIDYGYTF.